The 30 T cell receptor beta chains below come from one sample, sequenced in a study of T cell responses to AZD1222 COVID-19 vaccine. Sequenced by immunoSEQ multiplex PCR; TCRdb stores in-frame clones only, minus some. This sample has under 170,000 clones, with about 93% found just once. The specimen comprised peripheral blood, sampled 28 days after the second AZD1222 dose. The source is an adult who received the AZD1222 COVID-19 vaccine.

This clone was counted once. The chain recombines TRBV5-1 with TRBJ2-2; D remains unclear. Deletions cut 3 bases from V and 0 bases from J, with 9 bases between. Germline V gene sequence: CDR1 SGHRS, CDR2 YFSETQ. There are 15 residues in the CDR3. The CDR3 sequence: CASSSDPANTGELFF. The DNA for the CDR3 is TGCGCCAGCAGCTCGGACCCAGCGAACACCGGGGAGCTGTTTTTT.

The chain employs TRBV19 and TRBJ2-1, with a tentative D call TRBD2 (5 bases). Germline CDR1 reads LNHDA; CDR2 reads SQIVND (reference sequence). This CDR3 comprises 16 residues. V lost 2 bases to trimming and J lost 0 bases, with 11 bases between them. The CDR3, as DNA: TGTGCCAGTAGTATACAGTCGGCGGGCTCCTACAATGAGCAGTTCTTC. As protein: CASSIQSAGSYNEQFF.

This clone has only one observation. The V and J genes are TRBV4-1 and TRBJ2-1; 10 bases map to TRBD2. The CDR3 sequence is 15 residues long. V dropped 5 bases and J dropped 3; count of bases not matched to a gene: 4. Germline assignment: CDR1 MGHRA and CDR2 YSYEKL. The CDR3 reads CASSRASGGYNEQFF. CDR3 in DNA: TGCGCCAGCAGCAGAGCTAGCGGGGGCTACAATGAGCAGTTCTTC.

This clone was observed a single time. V gene TRBV5-6 combines with J gene TRBJ1-5; no definite D call. Per germline, CDR1 SGHDT and CDR2 YYEEEE. There are 15 residues in the CDR3. Deletions cut 1 base from V and 5 bases from J, with 13 bases between. CDR3 protein: CASSLSLGWDQPQHF. For the CDR3, the DNA is TGTGCCAGCAGCTTGTCTTTGGGTTGGGATCAGCCCCAGCATTTT.

The CDR3 bases are TGTGCCACCCGGCCGGGACCCAACACTGAAGCTTTCTTT. Protein: CATRPGPNTEAFF. The chain links TRBV24-1 to TRBJ1-1, with D tentatively TRBD1 (5 bases). Trimming pared 9 bases from V and 2 bases from J, leaving 12 bases between. The germline gives CDR1 KGHDR, CDR2 SFDVKD. The CDR3 spans 13 residues.

The J gene is TRBJ1-4, the V gene TRBV4-1; D is possibly TRBD1 (6 bases). This CDR3 region has 15 residues. V lost 2 bases and J lost 8, with 15 bases in between. Germline CDR1 is MGHRA and CDR2 is YSYEKL. The CDR3 loop reads CASSQQSGGREKLFF. Here the CDR3 DNA reads TGCGCCAGCAGCCAACAGAGTGGGGGGCGGGAAAAACTGTTTTTT.

The V call is TRBV2, the J call TRBJ2-1; TRBD1 is a possible D gene (5 bases). The CDR3 spans 14 residues. The V gene lost 2 bases and the J gene lost 5 bases, with 10 bases spanning the gap. The germline gives CDR1 SNHLY, CDR2 FYNNEI. This CDR3 is CASSEWGPNNEQFF. In nucleotides, the CDR3 is TGTGCCAGCAGTGAATGGGGCCCCAACAATGAGCAGTTCTTC.

The genes are TRBV5-1 and TRBJ2-1, with a possible D match to TRBD2 (6 bases). Germline CDR1 SGHRS, CDR2 YFSETQ. The CDR3 spans 14 residues. The V and J ends lost 3 bases and 8 bases respectively, with 15 bases between them. The CDR3 sequence: CASSSTSRRDEQFF. The CDR3 DNA reads as TGCGCCAGCAGCTCGACTTCGCGGAGGGATGAGCAGTTCTTC.

This chain connects TRBV27 to TRBJ2-2, with 9 bases lining up with TRBD2. CDR3 length: 18 amino acids. From germline, CDR1 is MNHEY and CDR2 SMNVEV (reference sequence). J lost 5 bases, V lost 0 bases, and 10 bases had no gene match. The CDR3 sequence is CASSLSTTTSGRTGELFF. For the CDR3, the DNA is TGTGCCAGCAGTTTATCGACAACTACCAGCGGGAGGACCGGGGAGCTGTTTTTT.

The chain is built from TRBV27 and TRBJ1-1, with 8 bases matching TRBD1. The J segment lost 1 base and the V segment lost 5 bases, leaving 9 bases of the junction unmatched. Germline CDR1 and CDR2: MNHEY and SMNVEV (reference sequence). The CDR3 runs to 16 residues. CDR3 in amino acids: CASSNLGQGRNTEAFF. The CDR3 bases are TGTGCCAGCAGTAACCTAGGACAGGGTAGGAACACTGAAGCTTTCTTT.

The J gene is TRBJ2-7, the V gene TRBV10-1; a weak D match, TRBD1 (5 bases). The CDR3 spans 16 residues. CDR1 is WNHNN, CDR2 SYGVQD, per germline (reference sequence). V dropped 1 base and J dropped 4 bases, with 17 bases sitting between them. CDR3 sequence: CASSEYVRESRYEQYF. CDR3 bases: TGCGCCAGCAGTGAGTATGTCAGGGAAAGCCGGTACGAGCAGTACTTC.

V gene TRBV30 combines with J gene TRBJ1-2; 10 nucleotides match TRBD1. The V segment lost 3 bases and the J segment 5 bases; nucleotides outside the gene matches: 9. Germline-derived CDR1 and CDR2 are GTSNPN and SVGIG (reference sequence). CDR3 length equals 15 residues. This CDR3 reads CAWRAPGTGAYGYTF. For the CDR3, the DNA is TGTGCCTGGAGGGCGCCCGGGACAGGGGCTTATGGCTACACCTTC.

This clone came up once. The chain has TRBV6-4 and TRBJ2-3, with 11 bases lining up with TRBD2. Germline V gene sequence: CDR1 MRHNA, CDR2 SNTAGT. Trimming removed 0 bases from V and 6 bases from J; junction bases left unmatched: 2. The CDR3 is 15 amino acids. The CDR3 sequence: CASSDSTSGGDTQYF. CDR3 nucleotide sequence: TGTGCCAGCAGTGACTCAACTAGCGGGGGCGATACGCAGTATTTT.

J is TRBJ2-2 and V is TRBV19; no firm D call. The CDR3 consists of 15 residues. V was shortened by 5 bases and J by 0 bases, with 10 bases between the two germline ends. Germline V lookup: CDR1 LNHDA, CDR2 SQIVND (reference sequence). CDR3 nucleotide sequence: TGTGCCAGTAGTTTCCCGACGGCGAACACCGGGGAGCTGTTTTTT. This translates into CASSFPTANTGELFF.

The chain employs TRBV5-1 and TRBJ1-6; D ambiguous. CDR1 is SGHRS and CDR2 is YFSETQ in the germline V gene. The CDR3 sequence is 15 residues long. V was pared by 2 bases and J by 5 bases, with 11 bases between. The CDR3 DNA reads TGCGCCAGCAGCTTAGGATCAACCAATAATTCACCCCTCCACTTT. Translation gives CASSLGSTNNSPLHF. The whole variable domain, filled in from reference TRBV5-1 and TRBJ1-6, reads KAGVTQTPRYLIKTRGQQVTLSCSPISGHRSVSWYQQTPGQGLQFLFEYFSETQRNKGNFPGRFSGRQFSNSRSEMNVSTLELGDSALYLCASSLGSTNNSPLHFGNGTRLTVT.

This rearrangement joins TRBV15 to TRBJ2-1, with TRBD2 identical over 11 bases. Germline V lookup: CDR1 LNHNV, CDR2 YYDKDF (reference sequence). The CDR3 contains 17 residues. Unmatched junction bases numbered 9, after V lost 1 base and J lost 7 bases. CDR3 sequence reads: CATSRAGTSGRKNEQFF. The CDR3 nucleotides are TGTGCCACCAGCAGAGCTGGTACTAGCGGGAGAAAGAATGAGCAGTTCTTC.

This chain connects TRBV6-1 to TRBJ1-6; 7 positions match TRBD1. Germline loops: CDR1 MNHNS, CDR2 SASEGT. The V gene end was trimmed by 2 bases and the J gene end by 9 bases; junction bases not matched to a gene: 13. This CDR3 has 17 residues. CDR3 loop: CASSEYRGTVGGSPLHF. CDR3 DNA sequence: TGTGCCAGCAGTGAATATCGCGGGACAGTTGGGGGTTCACCCCTCCACTTT.

The gene calls are TRBV3-1 (or the pseudogene TRBV3-2) and TRBJ1-1; D remains ambiguous. The V and J ends lost 4 bases and 3 bases respectively, with 12 bases between them. CDR1 is LGHDT, CDR2 YNNKEL, per germline (reference sequence). The CDR3 is made up of 14 amino acids. This CDR3 reads CASSLRWQDTEAFF. The CDR3, as DNA: TGTGCCAGCAGCCTTAGGTGGCAGGACACTGAAGCTTTCTTT.

V is TRBV28 and J is TRBJ1-2; 8 bases fit TRBD1. CDR1 MDHEN and CDR2 SYDVKM come from the germline V gene. There are 14 residues in the CDR3. V trimming: 1 base; J trimming: 4 bases; junction bases outside the gene matches: 2. The CDR3 DNA follows: TGTGCCAGCAGTTTATTTGGGACAGGCTATGGCTACACCTTC. It yields the protein CASSLFGTGYGYTF.

This clone occurred once. This same CDR3 is encoded by further DNA sequences in the sample. The chain couples TRBV30 to TRBJ1-1; no firm D call. V lost 0 bases, J lost 0 bases, and 5 bases lay in between. The CDR3 runs 13 residues. Germline lookup yields CDR1 GTSNPN and CDR2 SVGIG (reference sequence). The CDR3 sequence: CAWSVSLNTEAFF. The CDR3 bases are TGTGCCTGGAGTGTAAGCCTGAACACTGAAGCTTTCTTT.

This chain connects TRBV11-2 to TRBJ2-1; the D is unclear. CDR3 size: 12 residues. Germline V gene lookup returns CDR1 SGHAT and CDR2 FQNNGV. Trimming left V 5 bases short and J 11 bases short, with 13 bases between. CDR3 sequence reads: CASSPGPSKQFF. CDR3 nucleotide sequence: TGTGCCAGCAGCCCTGGACCGAGTAAGCAGTTCTTC.

The count of this clone is one. The rearrangement links TRBV7-2 to TRBJ2-5, with D perhaps TRBD2 (5 bases). The CDR3 is 14 residues long. Germline V gene sequence: CDR1 SGHTA, CDR2 FQGNSA. Trimming left V 5 bases short and J 4 bases short, with 14 bases between. This CDR3 is CASSPLLGIETQYF. The DNA of the CDR3 is TGTGCCAGCAGCCCCCTACTAGGCATAGAGACCCAGTACTTC. The variable domain in full, completed from reference TRBV7-2 and TRBJ2-5, reads GAGVSQSPSNKVTEKGKDVELRCDPISGHTALYWYRQSLGQGLEFLIYFQGNSAPDKSGLPSDRFSAERTGGSVSTLTIQRTQQEDSAVYLCASSPLLGIETQYFGPGTRLLVL.

The genes are TRBV30 and TRBJ2-7; the D gene is possibly TRBD1 (6 bases). CDR1 GTSNPN and CDR2 SVGIG come from the germline V gene (reference sequence). The CDR3 contains 16 residues. The V end lost 2 bases, the J end lost 6 bases, and 23 bases lay between the germline ends. The CDR3: CAWSSVNRQGNGEQYF. CDR3 nucleotide sequence: TGTGCCTGGAGTTCTGTAAATCGGCAGGGGAACGGCGAGCAGTACTTC.

This chain uses TRBV28 with TRBJ2-1; TRBD2 aligns across 15 bases. The V gene end was trimmed by 5 bases and the J gene end by 2 bases; junction bases not matched to a gene: 13. The germline V gene encodes CDR1 MDHEN and CDR2 SYDVKM. This CDR3 contains 20 residues. The CDR3 DNA is TGTGCCAGCAGTCCGCCTCCCGGGACTAGCGGGAGGTCGCCCTACAATGAGCAGTTCTTC. This translates into CASSPPPGTSGRSPYNEQFF.

Comments on this clone: The junction does not match germline at one end; this may be a read error. The chain couples TRBV7-6 to TRBJ1-3; 7 positions match TRBD1. The V gene's germline CDR1 is SGHVS and CDR2 FNYEAQ. The CDR3 is 14 amino acids. CDR3 coding DNA: TGTGCCAGCAGTTTAGGGGGCTCAGGAAACACCATATATTTT. It is translated as CASSLGGSGNTIYF.

Concerning this clone itself: The sample holds other DNA sequences that translate to the same CDR3. This chain uses TRBV30 with TRBJ2-7, with D possibly TRBD2 on 5 matching bases. The ends were cut back, 2 bases at V and 0 bases at J, with 5 bases in the middle. The CDR3 is made up of 12 amino acids. Germline CDR1 reads GTSNPN; CDR2 reads SVGIG (reference sequence). CDR3 loop: CAWSRDSYEQYF. The DNA of the CDR3 is TGTGCCTGGAGTCGGGACTCCTACGAGCAGTACTTC.

The count of this clone is one. This chain links TRBV4-1 with TRBJ1-5; a possible D gene is TRBD1 (5 bases). This CDR3 comprises 14 residues. Germline CDR1 is MGHRA and CDR2 is YSYEKL. Deletions cut 3 bases from V and 7 bases from J, with 13 bases between. CDR3 in DNA: TGCGCCAGCAGCCATGAAAGGGGACGGCAGCCCCAGCATTTT. Protein: CASSHERGRQPQHF.

The chain is built from TRBV7-2 and TRBJ2-7, with a tentative D call TRBD1 (5 bases). The CDR3 has 15 amino acids. The germline gives CDR1 SGHTA, CDR2 FQGNSA. Trimming left V 5 bases short and J 2 bases short, with 16 bases between. The CDR3 nucleotides read TGTGCCAGCAGCAACGGACACCTGGGCCCCTACGAGCAGTACTTC. As protein: CASSNGHLGPYEQYF.

The chain recombines TRBV2 with TRBJ2-7; D remains ambiguous. CDR3 length equals 14 residues. Germline values: CDR1 SNHLY, CDR2 FYNNEI. V gave up 3 bases and J gave up 6 bases, with 15 bases separating them. The CDR3 bases are TGTGCCAGCAGTGATTACAGAGACCTGGGCGAGCAGTACTTC. Its translation is CASSDYRDLGEQYF. Supplemented by reference TRBV2 and TRBJ2-7, the full variable domain reads EPEVTQTPSHQVTQMGQEVILRCVPISNHLYFYWYRQILGQKVEFLVSFYNNEISEKSEIFDDQFSVERPDGSNFTLKIRSTKLEDSAMYFCASSDYRDLGEQYFGPGTRLTVT.

The CDR3 is CASSSGGTGADTQYF. The CDR3 DNA reads as TGTGCCAGCAGCTCCGGAGGGACAGGGGCAGATACGCAGTATTTT. The rearrangement uses TRBV5-4 and TRBJ2-3, with 10 bases lining up with TRBD1. This CDR3 is 15 amino acids long. CDR1 is SGHNT, CDR2 YYREEE, per germline (reference sequence). V lost 3 bases to trimming and J lost 4 bases; unmatched junction nucleotides: 5.